Listed below are T cell receptor beta chains from one sample, sequenced in a study of T cells in Graves' hyperthyroidism and ophthalmopathy. TCRdb analysed the multiplex PCR reads with MiXCR anew, one entry per CDR3 protein. Of a few hundred thousand distinct CDR3 sequences in the sample, under 15% were seen once. Sequencing used blood. The receptors come from a woman aged 25-40 years with Graves' hyperthyroidism. Both conserved end residues are part of each CDR3. Fields, in order: clone size, D gene, J gene, V gene, CDR3 DNA, CDR3 protein. The D gene is left open where the match is weak. Part of the rows lack a size; the others show once, few, many or a class for expanded clones.

clone size: .
D gene: .
J gene: TRBJ2-1
V gene: TRBV12-3/TRBV12-4
CDR3 DNA: TGTGCCAGCAGTCTCACGCCCCAGGGATTGGGGCAGTTCTTC
CDR3 protein: CASSLTPQGLGQFF

clone size: .
D gene: TRBD2
J gene: TRBJ2-5
V gene: TRBV12-3/TRBV12-4
CDR3 DNA: TGTGCCAGCAGTTTAAGCGGGGGGGACCAAGAGACCCAGTACTTC
CDR3 protein: CASSLSGGDQETQYF

clone size: few
D gene: TRBD2
J gene: TRBJ2-7
V gene: TRBV4-2
CDR3 DNA: TGTGCCAGCAGCCAAGCCCTAGCGGGAGGGACTCCGGTCTACGAGCAGTACTTC
CDR3 protein: CASSQALAGGTPVYEQYF

clone size: many
D gene: TRBD1
J gene: TRBJ2-1
V gene: TRBV24-1
CDR3 DNA: TGTGCCACCAGTGATCCCCAGGGGGCGGTGCGTGGTGAGCAGTTCTTC
CDR3 protein: CATSDPQGAVRGEQFF

clone size: few
D gene: .
J gene: TRBJ1-1
V gene: TRBV28
CDR3 DNA: TGTGCCAGCAGTTTATCAATAAACACTGAAGCTTTCTTT
CDR3 protein: CASSLSINTEAFF

clone size: .
D gene: .
J gene: TRBJ2-6
V gene: TRBV5-8
CDR3 DNA: TGTGCCAGCACCCTTGGGTTCGGGGGCGATGGGGCCAACGTCCTGACTTTC
CDR3 protein: CASTLGFGGDGANVLTF

clone size: many
D gene: .
J gene: TRBJ1-4
V gene: TRBV27
CDR3 DNA: TGTGCCAGCAGTTTCACGGGGGATAATGAAAAACTGTTTTTT
CDR3 protein: CASSFTGDNEKLFF

clone size: many
D gene: TRBD2
J gene: TRBJ2-1
V gene: TRBV27
CDR3 DNA: TGTGCCACCCGACGGGGGGGCCCCTACAATGAGCAGTTCTTC
CDR3 protein: CATRRGGPYNEQFF

clone size: many
D gene: TRBD2
J gene: TRBJ2-3
V gene: TRBV6-1
CDR3 DNA: TGTGCCAGCAGCTCGGCTAGCGGGAGGGCCGGGGGTGGTACAGATACGCAGTATTTT
CDR3 protein: CASSSASGRAGGGTDTQYF

clone size: many
D gene: .
J gene: TRBJ2-1
V gene: TRBV7-9
CDR3 DNA: TGTGCCAGCAGCGACCACCTACTAGTAAATGAGCAGTTCTTC
CDR3 protein: CASSDHLLVNEQFF

clone size: few
D gene: TRBD2
J gene: TRBJ2-1
V gene: TRBV20-1
CDR3 DNA: TGCAGTGCTAGAGTGGGACTAGCGGGAGGGCACTCCTACAATGAGCAGTTCTTC
CDR3 protein: CSARVGLAGGHSYNEQFF

clone size: .
D gene: .
J gene: TRBJ2-1
V gene: TRBV4-1
CDR3 DNA: TGCGCCAGCAGCCAAGATGGTTCGGGGTTCGCCCACTACAATGAGCAGTTCTTC
CDR3 protein: CASSQDGSGFAHYNEQFF

clone size: many
D gene: .
J gene: TRBJ1-5
V gene: TRBV12-3/TRBV12-4
CDR3 DNA: TGTGCCAGCACGCGGTCGGGGGATCATAGCAATCAGCCCCAGCATTTT
CDR3 protein: CASTRSGDHSNQPQHF

clone size: many
D gene: TRBD2
J gene: TRBJ2-7
V gene: TRBV20-1
CDR3 DNA: TGCAGTGCTAGAGTCCTGGCTAGCGGGAGCTCCTACGAGCAGTACTTC
CDR3 protein: CSARVLASGSSYEQYF

clone size: .
D gene: TRBD2
J gene: TRBJ2-3
V gene: TRBV29-1
CDR3 DNA: TGCAGCGTTTCTAGCGGGAGGTATGGAGATACGCAGTATTTT
CDR3 protein: CSVSSGRYGDTQYF

clone size: .
D gene: .
J gene: TRBJ2-1
V gene: TRBV24-1
CDR3 DNA: TGTGCCACCAGTGATTCGTTTCAATCTGGAGGGGGGGGATACAATGAGCAGTTCTTC
CDR3 protein: CATSDSFQSGGGGYNEQFF

clone size: .
D gene: TRBD2
J gene: TRBJ2-1
V gene: TRBV20-1
CDR3 DNA: TGCAGCCTTAGCGGGGACAATGAGCAGTTCTTC
CDR3 protein: CSLSGDNEQFF

clone size: few
D gene: TRBD2
J gene: TRBJ2-5
V gene: TRBV9
CDR3 DNA: TGTGCCAGCAGCGCTCTAGCGGGGGGGGAGACCCAGTACTTC
CDR3 protein: CASSALAGGETQYF

clone size: many
D gene: TRBD2
J gene: TRBJ2-7
V gene: TRBV7-9
CDR3 DNA: TGTGCCAGCAGCTTCCCCGTGGGAGCGGGAGACGAGCAGTACTTC
CDR3 protein: CASSFPVGAGDEQYF

clone size: once
D gene: TRBD1
J gene: TRBJ1-2
V gene: TRBV6-5
CDR3 DNA: TGTGCCAGCAGTTACTCCGGGACAGGGTCCTATGGCTACACCTTC
CDR3 protein: CASSYSGTGSYGYTF

clone size: few
D gene: TRBD1
J gene: TRBJ1-5
V gene: TRBV12-3/TRBV12-4
CDR3 DNA: TGTGCCAGCAGCCAGGGGGCTAATCAGCCCCAGCATTTT
CDR3 protein: CASSQGANQPQHF

clone size: .
D gene: TRBD1
J gene: TRBJ2-3
V gene: TRBV6-2/TRBV6-3
CDR3 DNA: TGTGCCACCGAGACAGGGACGGATACGCAGTATTTT
CDR3 protein: CATETGTDTQYF

clone size: many
D gene: .
J gene: TRBJ1-2
V gene: TRBV28
CDR3 DNA: TGTGCCAGCAGTTTATCGACAGCATTAGGCTATGGCTACACCTTC
CDR3 protein: CASSLSTALGYGYTF

clone size: .
D gene: .
J gene: TRBJ2-1
V gene: TRBV24-1
CDR3 DNA: TGTGCCACCAGTGATTTGGAGTGGAATGAGCAGTTCTTC
CDR3 protein: CATSDLEWNEQFF

clone size: .
D gene: TRBD1
J gene: TRBJ1-2
V gene: TRBV28
CDR3 DNA: TGTGCCAGCAGTTTCCGACAGGGCGGCTACACCTTC
CDR3 protein: CASSFRQGGYTF

clone size: many
D gene: .
J gene: TRBJ1-5
V gene: TRBV24-1
CDR3 DNA: TGTGCCACCAGTGATTCCACAGGGTCTGGCAATCAGCCCCAGCATTTT
CDR3 protein: CATSDSTGSGNQPQHF

clone size: many
D gene: TRBD1
J gene: TRBJ2-7
V gene: TRBV5-5
CDR3 DNA: TGTGCCAGCAGCTCACTCGGGACAGTCCACTCCTACGAGCAGTACTTC
CDR3 protein: CASSSLGTVHSYEQYF

clone size: many
D gene: TRBD2
J gene: TRBJ2-1
V gene: TRBV5-1
CDR3 DNA: TGCGCCAGCAGCTTGGGTGGGACTAGCGAGGATGAGCAGTTCTTC
CDR3 protein: CASSLGGTSEDEQFF

clone size: many
D gene: .
J gene: TRBJ1-1
V gene: TRBV12-3/TRBV12-4
CDR3 DNA: TGTGCCAGCAGTTTTAGGGGGGGTAGGGCCCAAGCTTTCTTT
CDR3 protein: CASSFRGGRAQAFF

clone size: many
D gene: TRBD1
J gene: TRBJ2-7
V gene: TRBV7-8
CDR3 DNA: TGTGCCAGCAGCTTAGTATCGACAGGGGGCGACGAGCAGTACTTC
CDR3 protein: CASSLVSTGGDEQYF

clone size: .
D gene: TRBD2
J gene: TRBJ2-3
V gene: TRBV20-1
CDR3 DNA: TGCAGTGCACGCGGGGGACTAGCGGGCCCAGATACGCAGTATTTT
CDR3 protein: CSARGGLAGPDTQYF

clone size: few
D gene: .
J gene: TRBJ2-7
V gene: TRBV20-1
CDR3 DNA: TGCAGTGCTAGGTCCTCCTACGAGCAGTACTTC
CDR3 protein: CSARSSYEQYF

clone size: many
D gene: .
J gene: TRBJ2-7
V gene: TRBV7-9
CDR3 DNA: TGTGCCAGCAGCTCGACCGGGACCAGTGACGAGCAGTACTTC
CDR3 protein: CASSSTGTSDEQYF

clone size: .
D gene: TRBD2
J gene: TRBJ2-1
V gene: TRBV25-1
CDR3 DNA: TGTGCCAGCAGTGAATCAGGTAGCGGGAGGCTCGACAATGAGCAGTTCTTC
CDR3 protein: CASSESGSGRLDNEQFF

clone size: .
D gene: .
J gene: TRBJ2-7
V gene: TRBV27
CDR3 DNA: TGTGCCAGCAGTCTTTCCCGACAGTTTTACGAGCAGTACTTC
CDR3 protein: CASSLSRQFYEQYF

clone size: few
D gene: TRBD1
J gene: TRBJ2-5
V gene: TRBV7-9
CDR3 DNA: TGTGCCAGCAGCCCACGTTCAACAGGGGGCCGCGAGACCCAGTACTTC
CDR3 protein: CASSPRSTGGRETQYF

clone size: few
D gene: TRBD2
J gene: TRBJ2-4
V gene: TRBV28
CDR3 DNA: TGTGCCAGCAAAAATAGCGGGAGGGTAGCCAAAAACATTCAGTACTTC
CDR3 protein: CASKNSGRVAKNIQYF

clone size: many
D gene: .
J gene: TRBJ2-7
V gene: TRBV20-1
CDR3 DNA: TGCAGTGCTAGAGATTTGACACGAGCTTACTGGAAGCAGTACTTC
CDR3 protein: CSARDLTRAYWKQYF